This T cell receptor beta chain was observed in a study of cytomegalovirus exposure and HLA in healthy donors. The table lists this clone with a few counts. The antigen is undetermined. Germline loops: CDR1 SGHDT, CDR2 YYEEEE. The CDR3 totals 14 residues. The germline V and J ends were trimmed by 2 bases and 1 base, with 9 bases remaining between them. Study-wide results and limits: 16,951 TCR beta sequences were associated with HLA alleles at 0.05 false discovery rate in a later analysis.

The PCR contained 60 Vbeta and 13 Jbeta primers. Sequencing was performed with immunoSEQ multiplex PCR; in TCRdb, only in-frame clones are kept and a portion is missing. The sample has 150,000 to 200,000 clones, approximately 67% seen once. The receptor's source is a man between 40 and 49 years old in good health and CMV-seronegative. Specimen: PBMCs. This chain connects TRBV5-6 to TRBJ2-5, with D unclear. The CDR3 region is CASSLTVSQETQYF. The CDR3 bases are TGTGCCAGCAGCTTAACGGTTTCCCAAGAGACCCAGTACTTC.